This TCR beta chain was found in a study of vaccination effects on CD4 cells after COVID-19 (dated by TCRdb to 2021 to 2024). With regard to the full study: Each participant received two doses of an mRNA SARS-CoV-2 vaccine, either BNT162b2 or mRNA-1273. A total of more than 8 COVID-19 convalescent patients and a handful of SARS-CoV-2-naive healthy vaccine recipients were included in the full study. SARS-CoV-2 spike-specific CD4+ TCR repertoires were compared before and after mRNA vaccination in COVID-19 convalescent patients and in infection-naive vaccine recipients. Cultures from other donors in the study were sequenced with the Oncomine TCR Beta short-read assay on an Illumina iSeq 100. The full study reports these points: Clones induced by infection and clones induced by vaccination both contracted markedly at late timepoints after vaccination, which fits with T cell responses waning over time. In healthy vaccine recipients, vaccine-induced clones were almost all SARS-CoV-2 mono-reactive, with only 1 of 255 cross-reactive with common cold coronaviruses. Limitations of the study were the small number of convalescent patients and the absence of early post-infection timepoints.

To identify antigen-specific CD4+ T cell clonotypes by their expansion, the ViraFEST assay first stimulated PBMC with viral peptide pools and then applied TCR sequencing. After less than 13 days of culture, CD4+ T cells were isolated with the EasySep CD4+ T cell isolation kit. The absence of prior SARS-CoV-2 infection in healthy vaccine recipients was confirmed by negative nucleocapsid antibodies before and after vaccination. Each well held two million PBMC cultured in IMDM containing roughly 5% human AB serum, roughly 9.6 IU/ml IL-2 and gentamicin, along with approximately 10 ug/ml peptides. Half of the culture medium was replaced with fresh IL-2-containing medium on days 3 and 7. Each peptide stimulation condition was cultured in triplicate wells unless otherwise noted. PBMC were separated from whole blood using Ficoll-Paque Plus gradient centrifugation and were then either cryopreserved at -140C or used fresh. The overlapping peptide pools covered the spike proteins of SARS-CoV-2 and of the common cold coronaviruses HCoV-NL63, HCoV-OC43 and HCoV-229E. Genomic DNA was extracted from cultured CD4+ T cells with the QIAamp micro DNA kit.

The method was the immunoSEQ multiplex PCR assay. DNA from the cultured and isolated CD4+ T cells underwent TCR beta CDR3 sequencing. The authors' analysis ran thus. Non-productive TCR sequences were discarded, and reads were trimmed to the CDR3 region, with only CDR3s of 7 or more amino acids retained. Antigen-specific clonotypes were identified using the MANAFEST web app by comparison of expansion in peptide wells against reference cultures. To be called positive, a clone needed expansion at FDR<0.05 compared with the reference and with all other wells, an odds ratio greater than 5, and a frequency greater than 0.1% in two replicate wells. Clonotypes significantly expanded in SARS-CoV-2 spike wells and in at least one common cold coronavirus spike condition were defined as cross-reactive. Using the stringdist R package, CDR3 similarity was measured by Levenshtein distance, and unrooted trees were constructed with ape in R 3.6.1. Held by TCRdb, this immuneACCESS table contains in-frame sequences only and omits some clones. Under half of the omission traces to an unresolved V gene where checked; the cause of the rest is unknown. V and J calls plus clone size are reproduced from that table; the DNA served to infer D and trimming. The sample table lists about 22,000 clones, 73% of them with a count of one. The ten biggest clones cover 12% of the sample.

The CDR3, cysteine through phenylalanine, is 14 amino acids long. Only the CDR3 DNA is retained, 42 bases long and in frame from the first base. The germline V gene (reference sequence) sets CDR1 to LGHDT and CDR2 to YNNKEL. V loses 7 bases, J loses 9 bases, and the germline ends lie 19 bases apart. Points on this clone: The specificity of this receptor is unknown. Nothing much larger sits one base from this clone, and base qualities are not available.

The sample in question was CD4+ T cells from PBMCs cultured with HCoV-229E spike peptides, obtained before COVID-19 vaccination. The sample's cell subset or site, from its label and the paper: HCoV-229E spike overlapping peptide pool stimulation. The chain uses TRBV3-1 (or the pseudogene TRBV3-2) and TRBJ2-1, with TRBD2 as a weak D call on 5 bases. The receptor was isolated from a human donor who received a COVID-19 vaccine. The nucleotide sequence is given as TGTGCCAGCACTGTCCGGGGTACTAAGAGTGAGCAGTTCTTC. The translation is CASTVRGTKSEQFF.